This T cell receptor (beta chain) originates from a study of shared T cell receptors in the human thymus. The protocol was immunoSEQ multiplex PCR, while the TCRdb copy is restricted to in-frame clones and leaves out a portion. The sample shows around 730,000 clones, 80% to 90% of them seen only once. V lost 2 bases, J lost 3 bases, and 5 bases stayed unmatched. Looked up from germline, CDR1 is MNHNY and CDR2 is SVGAGI (reference sequence). This CDR3 contains 15 residues. The same sample was also used in a study of human thymus T cells. That source adds: Congenital heart defects were the reason for the corrective surgery that the donors, healthy Finnish infants, were having.

The sample was thymocytes. This TCR was recovered from a girl under three years old with a congenital heart defect. The chain has TRBV6-6 and TRBJ2-5, with 8 bases identical to TRBD2. The CDR3 reads CASSYGSGGKETQYF. The CDR3 bases are TGTGCCAGCAGTTACGGAAGCGGGGGAAAAGAGACCCAGTACTTC.